One and the same sample provided the 21 T cell receptor beta chains below, sequenced in a study of blood T cells in healthy people across ages. The second PCR ran roughly 6 to 11 cycles with a sample-barcoded 5' primer and J-beta primers. A single record per CDR3 protein comes from TCRdb applying MiXCR to the 5' RACE reads. Of roughly 1,500,000 distinct CDR3 sequences listed, about 31% are singletons. The sample taken for sequencing was blood. Receptors originate from a woman aged 30 to 39 in good health.

This clonotype was seen more than once but under ten times. V and J are TRBV6-1 and TRBJ2-7; TRBD2 is a possible D gene (6 bases). There are 12 residues in the CDR3. V dropped 2 bases and J dropped 6 bases, with 8 bases sitting between them. The V gene's germline CDR1 is MNHNS and CDR2 SASEGT. DNA of the CDR3: TGTGCCAGCAGTGAAAGGGGAGGCGAGCAGTACTTC. Translating it yields CASSERGGEQYF.

This clonotype was counted between two and nine times. The gene calls are TRBV29-1 and TRBJ1-2; D unresolved. Germline CDR1 SQVTM, CDR2 ANQGSEA. The germline V and J ends were trimmed by 7 bases and 0 bases, with 18 bases remaining between them. This CDR3 contains 15 residues. This CDR3 is CSAAEGKSANYGYTF. The CDR3 DNA follows: TGCAGCGCCGCCGAGGGAAAATCCGCTAACTATGGCTACACCTTC.

This clonotype was detected only a few times. This rearrangement joins TRBV6-2 or TRBV6-3 to TRBJ1-5; 7 bases fit TRBD1. Unmatched junction bases numbered 5, after V lost 6 bases and J lost 3 bases. This CDR3 has 14 residues. Germline CDR1 is MNHEY and CDR2 is SVGEGT. The CDR3 DNA follows: TGTGCCAGCAGGGGACAGCGGAACAATCAGCCCCAGCATTTT. Its translation: CASRGQRNNQPQHF.

This clonotype has ten or more counts. The chain combines TRBV7-2 with TRBJ2-1; D is ambiguous. Germline V gives CDR1 SGHTA, CDR2 FQGNSA. The CDR3 sequence is 13 residues long. V gave up 2 bases and J gave up 9 bases, with 11 bases separating them. The CDR3 DNA is TGTGCCAGCAGCTTAAAGCGCCTTGGTGAGCAGTTCTTC. It yields the protein CASSLKRLGEQFF.

This clonotype was counted only a few times. The genes are TRBV2 and TRBJ2-4, with TRBD2 as a possible D gene (5 bases). CDR1 SNHLY and CDR2 FYNNEI come from the germline V gene. Trimming cost V 9 bases and J 0 bases, with 18 bases left between them. The CDR3 has 16 amino acids. The CDR3 loop reads CASSLGGNQAKNIQYF. The DNA of the CDR3 is TGTGCCAGTAGCCTTGGAGGTAACCAAGCCAAAAACATTCAGTACTTC.

This clonotype has ten or more counts. The chain recombines TRBV29-1 with TRBJ2-1; 9 nucleotides agree with TRBD1. The V gene end was trimmed by 6 bases and the J gene end by 7 bases; junction bases not matched to a gene: 10. There are 14 residues in the CDR3. Germline assignment: CDR1 SQVTM and CDR2 ANQGSEA. Here the CDR3 DNA reads TGCAGCGTCGACGGACAGGGGTCAGGGAATGAGCAGTTCTTC. Its protein is CSVDGQGSGNEQFF.

This clonotype was picked up a small number of times. The V call is TRBV27, the J call TRBJ2-1, with 7 bases matching TRBD2. CDR1 and CDR2 (germline): MNHEY, SMNVEV (reference sequence). Unmatched junction bases numbered 6, after V lost 3 bases and J lost 4 bases. CDR3 size: 15 residues. The CDR3 sequence: CASSLSGTPYNEQFF. The CDR3 DNA sequence: TGTGCCAGCAGTTTGAGCGGGACGCCTTACAATGAGCAGTTCTTC.

This sequence joins TRBV12-3 or TRBV12-4 and TRBJ1-5; no clear D gene. The CDR3 consists of 14 residues. V was trimmed by 3 bases and J by 5 bases, leaving 11 bases between them. For the CDR3, the DNA is TGTGCCAGCAGTTTTAATTTTTTCGATCAGCCCCAGCATTTT. Translating gives CASSFNFFDQPQHF.

A few counts support this clonotype. This chain uses TRBV15 with TRBJ1-5; D is ambiguous. Germline loops: CDR1 LNHNV, CDR2 YYDKDF (reference sequence). V gave up 8 bases and J gave up 4 bases, with 3 bases separating them. The CDR3 runs 10 residues. The CDR3 loop reads CATLNQPQHF. CDR3 in DNA: TGTGCCACCCTAAATCAGCCCCAGCATTTT.

The gene calls are TRBV10-3 and TRBJ2-7; perhaps TRBD2 as D (6 bases). The CDR3 loop spans 17 amino acids. Germline V gene sequence: CDR1 ENHRY, CDR2 SYGVKD. V was trimmed by 5 bases and J by 5 bases, leaving 25 bases between them. DNA for the CDR3: TGTGCCATCAGTCTATTAGGGCCCGGGGCGGGAATGGACGAGCAGTACTTC. This translates into CAISLLGPGAGMDEQYF.

This chain connects TRBV30 to TRBJ2-1; D not certain. Germline loops: CDR1 GTSNPN, CDR2 SVGIG (reference sequence). CDR3 length equals 11 residues. The V end lost 1 base, the J end lost 9 bases, and 7 bases lay between the germline ends. The CDR3: CAWSEVSEQFF. The CDR3, as DNA: TGTGCCTGGAGTGAGGTTAGTGAGCAGTTCTTC.

Note on this clonotype: This may stem from a read error, because a much larger clone lies one nucleotide away. The V call is TRBV6-2 or TRBV6-3, the J call TRBJ2-1; D is unresolved. Germline V gene sequence: CDR1 MNHEY, CDR2 SVGEGT. V was shortened by 7 bases and J by 2 bases, with 15 bases between the two germline ends. This CDR3 comprises 15 residues. This CDR3 is CASTDLIATYNEQFF. The CDR3 nucleotides are TGTGCCAGCACTGACCTCATTGCAACCTACAATGAGCAGTTCTTC.

V usage is TRBV27 and J usage is TRBJ1-2; 8 nucleotides line up with TRBD1. V dropped 3 bases and J dropped 4; count of bases not matched to a gene: 10. The V gene's germline CDR1 is MNHEY and CDR2 SMNVEV (reference sequence). The CDR3 spans 16 residues. As DNA, the CDR3 is TGTGCCAGCAGTTTTGGGTCGACAGGGGAAAGCTATGGCTACACCTTC. This translates into CASSFGSTGESYGYTF.

CDR3 DNA: TGTGCCAGCAGGATCGACGGACTAACCGGGGAGCTGTTTTTT. Protein sequence: CASRIDGLTGELFF. This sequence joins TRBV12-3 or TRBV12-4 and TRBJ2-2; D possibly corresponds to TRBD2 (6 bases). The CDR3 runs 14 residues. Trimming stripped 6 bases from V and 5 bases from J, with 13 bases between.

This clonotype was seen a handful of times. The rearrangement uses TRBV2 and TRBJ2-1, with D unclear. Per the germline V gene, CDR1 is SNHLY and CDR2 is FYNNEI. This CDR3 is 13 amino acids long. Trimming removed 4 bases from V and 9 bases from J, with 13 bases in between. The chain's CDR3 is CASSAGLWGEQFF. In nucleotides, the CDR3 is TGTGCCAGCAGTGCTGGCCTGTGGGGTGAGCAGTTCTTC.

The CDR3 spells CASSLAWGGRGGWNEQFF. The CDR3 nucleotides are TGTGCCAGCAGTTTAGCGTGGGGTGGCAGGGGAGGATGGAATGAGCAGTTCTTC. V and J are TRBV12-3 or TRBV12-4 and TRBJ2-1; D assignment may be TRBD1 or TRBD2 (6 bases each). The length of the CDR3 is 18 residues. V shed 0 bases and J shed 7 bases, with 22 bases lying between them.

The rearrangement uses TRBV7-2 and TRBJ2-5; D is ambiguous. The J call is in doubt because the DNA end fits TRBJ2-7 better. Germline V lookup: CDR1 SGHTA, CDR2 FQGNSA. This CDR3 is 15 amino acids long. CDR3 DNA sequence: TGTGCCAGCAGCCCCCCGGTGGGGAAGCCCTACGAGCAGTACTTC. Encoded protein: CASSPPVGKPYEQYF.

This clonotype was recorded at least ten times. The V call is TRBV7-3, the J call TRBJ2-3, with 7 bases matching TRBD2. Germline CDR1 and CDR2: SGHTA and FQGTGA. This CDR3 region has 15 residues. The trim removed 5 bases at V and 2 bases at J, leaving 7 bases unmatched. Here the CDR3 reads CASSQTSSTTDTQYF. In DNA form, the CDR3 reads TGTGCCAGCAGCCAGACTAGCAGCACCACAGATACGCAGTATTTT.

This clonotype showed up just a few times. CDR3 DNA: TGTGCCAGCAGCGCCGTGGCAGGGGAGATTGGCTACACCTTC. It codes for CASSAVAGEIGYTF. The genes are TRBV7-9 and TRBJ1-2; TRBD1 is a possible D gene (6 bases). Per germline, CDR1 SEHNR and CDR2 FQNEAQ (reference sequence). This CDR3 has 14 residues. The germline V and J ends were trimmed by 5 bases and 7 bases, with 17 bases remaining between them.

This clonotype was seen a few times. This chain uses TRBV3-1 with TRBJ1-1; D is unclear. Germline V CDR1 and CDR2: LGHDT, YNNKEL (reference sequence). Between the trimmed V and J ends, which lost 0 bases and 1 base, there was a span of 9 bases. CDR3 length equals 15 residues. In DNA, the CDR3 is TGTGCCAGCAGCCAAGAAGGAGTTAGGAACACTGAAGCTTTCTTT. This codes for CASSQEGVRNTEAFF.

The chain combines TRBV27 with TRBJ2-1; no clear D. Germline V gene sequence: CDR1 MNHEY, CDR2 SMNVEV (reference sequence). The V end was cut by 5 bases, the J end by 0 bases, with 17 bases between. The CDR3 has 17 amino acids. The DNA of the CDR3 is TGTGCCAGCAGTACAGAACACTATGGGCCCTCCTACAATGAGCAGTTCTTC. It is translated as CASSTEHYGPSYNEQFF.